This TCR beta chain was recovered during a study of identical twins. TCRdb ran MiXCR on the 5' RACE reads and lists one entry per CDR3 protein. The sample consists of approximately 220,000 distinct CDR3 sequences, less than 8% of them appearing once. This clonotype was observed many times. Its antigen is currently unknown. Overall study findings and caveats: Findings came from cross-sectional statistics, without long-term follow-up of donors. Out-of-frame alpha sequences that twins shared showed excess low generation probability.

J gave up 3 bases and V 6 bases, and 8 bases lay outside the gene matches. The CDR3 extends over 15 amino acids. The same data also went into a second study, on yellow fever vaccine responses in identical twins.

This TCR derives from a woman in her late teens or twenties in good health. Sequencing was performed on memory (CD45RO+) T cells sorted from blood. The V gene is TRBV12-3 or TRBV12-4, the J gene TRBJ2-7; 10 nucleotides align to TRBD2. This CDR3 is CASRASGRGVYEQYF. In nucleotides, the CDR3 is TGTGCCAGCAGGGCTAGCGGGAGAGGTGTCTACGAGCAGTACTTC.